These 17 T cell receptor beta chains were all obtained from the same sample, sequenced in a study of T cells in localized non-small cell lung cancer. TCRdb keeps only in-frame clones here, not all; method: immunoSEQ multiplex PCR. The sample has some 52,000 clones; around three quarters are singletons. This specimen consisted of PBMCs, obtained before any cancer treatment. The receptors were sampled from a woman aged 40-69 years with stage II lung adenocarcinoma.

The chain joins TRBV6-5 to TRBJ1-1; no reliable D call. Trimming cost V 6 bases and J 3 bases, with 11 bases left between them. There are 13 residues in the CDR3. Germline values: CDR1 MNHEY, CDR2 SVGAGI. The DNA of the CDR3 is TGTGCCAGCAGCCCCCGGGAGTACACTGAAGCTTTCTTT. This translates into CASSPREYTEAFF.

The chain has TRBV5-4 and TRBJ2-7, with 11 nucleotides matching TRBD2. J was trimmed by 5 bases and V by 3 bases; bases with no gene match: 10. The germline V gene encodes CDR1 SGHNT and CDR2 YYREEE (reference sequence). The CDR3 is made up of 16 amino acids. The CDR3 DNA is TGTGCCAGCAGCTCAATGACTAGCGGGGAATCGGACGAGCAGTACTTC. Translation gives CASSSMTSGESDEQYF.

V usage is TRBV10-3 and J usage is TRBJ1-1; TRBD1 aligns across 9 bases. The CDR3 consists of 15 residues. Unmatched junction bases numbered 3, after V lost 3 bases and J lost 1 base. Per the germline V gene, CDR1 is ENHRY and CDR2 is SYGVKD. The DNA for the CDR3 is TGTGCCATCAGTGAAGGGACAGGGAGGAACACTGAAGCTTTCTTT. Amino acids: CAISEGTGRNTEAFF.

This clone has a handful of counts. The chain combines TRBV30 with TRBJ1-1; D may be TRBD1 (6 bases). The CDR3 sequence is 15 residues long. The germline V gene encodes CDR1 GTSNPN and CDR2 SVGIG (reference sequence). V was pared by 4 bases and J by 3 bases, with 18 bases between. The CDR3 bases are TGTGCCTGGATGCGGATAGTAACAGGGTACACTGAAGCTTTCTTT. Its protein product is CAWMRIVTGYTEAFF.

J is TRBJ2-2 and V is TRBV27; 8 bases line up with TRBD1. Germline trimming cut 3 bases from V and 4 bases from J; bases unmatched to any gene: 1. The CDR3 has 14 amino acids. Germline V gives CDR1 MNHEY, CDR2 SMNVEV (reference sequence). The CDR3 sequence: CASSLTGVTGELFF. CDR3 sequence (DNA): TGTGCCAGCAGTTTGACAGGGGTCACCGGGGAGCTGTTTTTT.

This rearrangement joins TRBV28 to TRBJ2-1; 9 positions agree with TRBD1. V trimming: 6 bases; J trimming: 0 bases; junction bases outside the gene matches: 12. The CDR3 has 18 residues. In germline, CDR1 is MDHEN, CDR2 SYDVKM. The CDR3 nucleotides are TGTGCCAGCAGCGGACAGGGGAAAAGCCGTAGCTCCTACAATGAGCAGTTCTTC. It yields the protein CASSGQGKSRSSYNEQFF.

This chain connects TRBV5-1 to TRBJ2-4; TRBD1 matches at 10 bases. CDR1 SGHRS and CDR2 YFSETQ come from the germline V gene. This CDR3 comprises 17 residues. V dropped 5 bases and J dropped 7; count of bases not matched to a gene: 15. CDR3 nucleotides: TGCGCCAGCAGACCCGAGACAGGGGGCCTGGCTGGCAACATTCAGTACTTC. Protein product: CASRPETGGLAGNIQYF.

The rearrangement links TRBV5-1 to TRBJ2-7; D uncertain. Trimming took off 4 bases at V and 1 base at J, with 15 bases between the two ends. The germline CDR1 and CDR2 sequences are SGHRS and YFSETQ. This CDR3 has 15 residues. CDR3 bases: TGCGCCAGCAGCCCCCGGACGGATACTTCCTACGAGCAGTACTTC. Translating it yields CASSPRTDTSYEQYF.

The J gene is TRBJ1-2, the V gene TRBV5-6; 7 bases are shared with TRBD1. The CDR3 spans 14 residues. Germline trimming cut 2 bases from V and 4 bases from J; bases unmatched to any gene: 5. Germline assignment: CDR1 SGHDT and CDR2 YYEEEE. Here the CDR3 DNA reads TGTGCCAGCAGCTTCCCGGGACAGTTCTATGGCTACACCTTC. Encoded protein: CASSFPGQFYGYTF. Filled out from reference TRBV5-6 and TRBJ1-2, the complete variable domain reads DAGVTQSPTHLIKTRGQQVTLRCSPKSGHDTVSWYQQALGQGPQFIFQYYEEEERQRGNFPDRFSGHQFPNYSSELNVNALLLGDSALYLCASSFPGQFYGYTFGSGTRLTVV.

This clone is categorized as medium-sized. V gene TRBV2 combines with J gene TRBJ2-7; D may be TRBD2 (7 bases). The CDR3 length is 15 residues. Germline CDR1 SNHLY, CDR2 FYNNEI. Trimming shortened V by 1 base and J by 5 bases, and 15 bases separated the two germline ends. CDR3 sequence: CASSEGAGAVNEQYF. CDR3 nucleotide sequence: TGTGCCAGCAGTGAAGGGGCGGGGGCGGTAAACGAGCAGTACTTC.

The chain recombines TRBV6-1 with TRBJ2-3; D is ambiguous. This CDR3 is built from 12 residues. Trimming shortened V by 1 base and J by 5 bases, and 4 bases separated the two germline ends. CDR1 is MNHNS and CDR2 is SASEGT in the germline V gene. The CDR3 protein is CASSEGGDTQYF. The CDR3 DNA follows: TGTGCCAGCAGTGAAGGTGGAGATACGCAGTATTTT.

The rearrangement uses TRBV18 and TRBJ2-6, with D possibly being TRBD1 (6 bases). CDR3 length: 15 residues. Trimming shortened V by 2 bases and J by 5 bases, and 10 bases separated the two germline ends. Germline CDR1 KGHSH, CDR2 LQKENI. Here the CDR3 reads CASSPKQGRANVLTF. The CDR3 region has the DNA TGTGCCAGCTCACCAAAACAGGGTAGGGCCAACGTCCTGACTTTC.

The chain is built from TRBV28 and TRBJ1-5; D is uncertain. Germline assignment: CDR1 MDHEN and CDR2 SYDVKM. The V end lost 3 bases, the J end lost 5 bases, and 11 bases lay between the germline ends. This CDR3 has 14 amino acids. This CDR3 is CASSFPDRYQPQHF. CDR3 DNA sequence: TGTGCCAGCAGTTTCCCCGATCGCTATCAGCCCCAGCATTTT.

CDR3 residues: CASSYHTGSNTEAFF. As DNA, the CDR3 is TGTGCCAGCAGCTATCACACAGGGTCTAACACTGAAGCTTTCTTT. V gene TRBV7-2 combines with J gene TRBJ1-1; D is perhaps TRBD1 (6 bases). Germline V gene sequence: CDR1 SGHTA, CDR2 FQGNSA. This CDR3 has 15 residues. The germline V and J ends were trimmed by 4 bases and 2 bases, with 14 bases remaining between them.

The rearrangement joins TRBV1 to TRBJ2-5; the table's D call TRBD2 went unverified against the DNA. TRBV1 is described as a pseudogene. This CDR3 region has 19 residues. The CDR3 sequence is CTSSQEEKGGGAVRETQYF. For the CDR3, the DNA is TGCACCAGCAGCCAAGAAGAGAAGGGCGGGGGGGCCGTAAGGGAGACCCAGTACTTC.

In DNA form, the CDR3 reads TGTGCCAGCAGCGCCGCTGGAGGGGGGCCGTCGGGAAACACCGGGGAGCTGTTTTTT. Translating it yields CASSAAGGGPSGNTGELFF. V gene TRBV9 combines with J gene TRBJ2-2, with D perhaps given as TRBD1 or TRBD2 (6 bases each). V was shortened by 3 bases and J by 2 bases, with 23 bases between the two germline ends. This CDR3 region has 19 residues. CDR1 is SGDLS, CDR2 YYNGEE, per germline.

This clone has only a few counts. The chain uses TRBV19 and TRBJ2-2; 7 nucleotides agree with TRBD1. CDR3 length: 17 amino acids. CDR1 and CDR2 from the germline V gene are LNHDA and SQIVND (reference sequence). V shed 5 bases and J 0 bases; nucleotides not matched to a gene: 9. This CDR3 reads CASSAQPTGANTGELFF. The CDR3 DNA follows: TGTGCCAGTAGTGCTCAGCCCACAGGGGCGAACACCGGGGAGCTGTTTTTT. The full variable domain, rest sourced from reference TRBV19 and TRBJ2-2, is DGGITQSPKYLFRKEGQNVTLSCEQNLNHDAMYWYRQDPGQGLRLIYYSQIVNDFQKGDIAEGYSVSREKKESFPLTVTSAQKNPTAFYLCASSAQPTGANTGELFFGEGSRLTVL.